This TCR beta chain was recovered during a study of identical twins. The cDNA had a unique molecular identifier and a template-switch universal primer site. TCRdb redid the calling of the 5' RACE reads with MiXCR, one entry per CDR3 protein. The sample lists around 550,000 distinct CDR3 sequences; 12% to 15% were seen once. Another study also made use of these data, one on yellow fever vaccine responses in identical twins.

Sequenced input: CD4+ T cells sorted from blood. The source of this sequence is a young woman in good health.

CDR3: CASSLALVDNEQFF. CDR3 DNA: TGTGCCAGCAGTTTAGCGCTCGTGGACAATGAGCAGTTCTTC. V gene TRBV12-3 or TRBV12-4 combines with J gene TRBJ2-1; D uncertain. V shed 0 bases and J shed 5 bases, with 8 bases lying between them. CDR3 length equals 14 residues.